This TCR beta chain was captured in a study of response to subunit inactivated influenza vaccine. TCRdb reanalysed the RT-PCR reads using MiXCR and keeps one entry per CDR3 protein. Here the sample spans hundreds of thousands of distinct CDR3 sequences, less than 20% being singletons. In this sample, this clonotype turned up many times. Antigen: not known. The V gene lost 5 bases and the J gene lost 2 bases, with 15 bases spanning the gap. The CDR3 spans 15 residues. General observations from the study: After each seasonal influenza vaccination, few new T cells are recruited, the authors suggested.

V is TRBV12-3 or TRBV12-4 and J is TRBJ1-2, with D tentatively TRBD1 (5 bases). This TCR was recovered from a man between 45 and 60 years old who received an inactivated influenza vaccine. Source: PBMCs from blood, taken about 12 days after vaccination. The CDR3 loop is CASSPDPWGNYGYTF. CDR3 bases: TGTGCCAGCAGTCCCGACCCATGGGGGAACTATGGCTACACCTTC.